This T cell receptor beta chain is drawn from a study of spatial heterogeneity in lung cancer. Overall study results and limits: Counts of expanded intratumoral alpha and beta TCRs tracked tumor mutation counts. The study found that ubiquitous and regional expanded TCR counts tracked ubiquitous and regional nonsynonymous mutations, respectively.

TCRdb reanalysed the 5' RACE reads using MiXCR and keeps one entry per CDR3 protein. Seen here are around 95,000 distinct CDR3 sequences, nearly 4.5% observed once, and the top ten hold about 20%. This clonotype was detected many times. Its specificity is not known. Stated time point: sample taken at primary tumor resection. CDR3 length: 15 residues. V was shortened by 2 bases and J by 5 bases, with 13 bases between the two germline ends. CDR1 and CDR2 (germline): SGHAT, FQNNGV. The chain employs TRBV11-2 and TRBJ2-1; D is unresolved. This sequence was found in a male donor with early-stage non-small cell lung cancer. The source was lung tumor tissue, collected at surgery. This chain's CDR3 is CASSLTTRRNNEQFF. The CDR3 bases are TGTGCCAGCAGCTTAACTACCCGGAGAAACAATGAGCAGTTCTTC.